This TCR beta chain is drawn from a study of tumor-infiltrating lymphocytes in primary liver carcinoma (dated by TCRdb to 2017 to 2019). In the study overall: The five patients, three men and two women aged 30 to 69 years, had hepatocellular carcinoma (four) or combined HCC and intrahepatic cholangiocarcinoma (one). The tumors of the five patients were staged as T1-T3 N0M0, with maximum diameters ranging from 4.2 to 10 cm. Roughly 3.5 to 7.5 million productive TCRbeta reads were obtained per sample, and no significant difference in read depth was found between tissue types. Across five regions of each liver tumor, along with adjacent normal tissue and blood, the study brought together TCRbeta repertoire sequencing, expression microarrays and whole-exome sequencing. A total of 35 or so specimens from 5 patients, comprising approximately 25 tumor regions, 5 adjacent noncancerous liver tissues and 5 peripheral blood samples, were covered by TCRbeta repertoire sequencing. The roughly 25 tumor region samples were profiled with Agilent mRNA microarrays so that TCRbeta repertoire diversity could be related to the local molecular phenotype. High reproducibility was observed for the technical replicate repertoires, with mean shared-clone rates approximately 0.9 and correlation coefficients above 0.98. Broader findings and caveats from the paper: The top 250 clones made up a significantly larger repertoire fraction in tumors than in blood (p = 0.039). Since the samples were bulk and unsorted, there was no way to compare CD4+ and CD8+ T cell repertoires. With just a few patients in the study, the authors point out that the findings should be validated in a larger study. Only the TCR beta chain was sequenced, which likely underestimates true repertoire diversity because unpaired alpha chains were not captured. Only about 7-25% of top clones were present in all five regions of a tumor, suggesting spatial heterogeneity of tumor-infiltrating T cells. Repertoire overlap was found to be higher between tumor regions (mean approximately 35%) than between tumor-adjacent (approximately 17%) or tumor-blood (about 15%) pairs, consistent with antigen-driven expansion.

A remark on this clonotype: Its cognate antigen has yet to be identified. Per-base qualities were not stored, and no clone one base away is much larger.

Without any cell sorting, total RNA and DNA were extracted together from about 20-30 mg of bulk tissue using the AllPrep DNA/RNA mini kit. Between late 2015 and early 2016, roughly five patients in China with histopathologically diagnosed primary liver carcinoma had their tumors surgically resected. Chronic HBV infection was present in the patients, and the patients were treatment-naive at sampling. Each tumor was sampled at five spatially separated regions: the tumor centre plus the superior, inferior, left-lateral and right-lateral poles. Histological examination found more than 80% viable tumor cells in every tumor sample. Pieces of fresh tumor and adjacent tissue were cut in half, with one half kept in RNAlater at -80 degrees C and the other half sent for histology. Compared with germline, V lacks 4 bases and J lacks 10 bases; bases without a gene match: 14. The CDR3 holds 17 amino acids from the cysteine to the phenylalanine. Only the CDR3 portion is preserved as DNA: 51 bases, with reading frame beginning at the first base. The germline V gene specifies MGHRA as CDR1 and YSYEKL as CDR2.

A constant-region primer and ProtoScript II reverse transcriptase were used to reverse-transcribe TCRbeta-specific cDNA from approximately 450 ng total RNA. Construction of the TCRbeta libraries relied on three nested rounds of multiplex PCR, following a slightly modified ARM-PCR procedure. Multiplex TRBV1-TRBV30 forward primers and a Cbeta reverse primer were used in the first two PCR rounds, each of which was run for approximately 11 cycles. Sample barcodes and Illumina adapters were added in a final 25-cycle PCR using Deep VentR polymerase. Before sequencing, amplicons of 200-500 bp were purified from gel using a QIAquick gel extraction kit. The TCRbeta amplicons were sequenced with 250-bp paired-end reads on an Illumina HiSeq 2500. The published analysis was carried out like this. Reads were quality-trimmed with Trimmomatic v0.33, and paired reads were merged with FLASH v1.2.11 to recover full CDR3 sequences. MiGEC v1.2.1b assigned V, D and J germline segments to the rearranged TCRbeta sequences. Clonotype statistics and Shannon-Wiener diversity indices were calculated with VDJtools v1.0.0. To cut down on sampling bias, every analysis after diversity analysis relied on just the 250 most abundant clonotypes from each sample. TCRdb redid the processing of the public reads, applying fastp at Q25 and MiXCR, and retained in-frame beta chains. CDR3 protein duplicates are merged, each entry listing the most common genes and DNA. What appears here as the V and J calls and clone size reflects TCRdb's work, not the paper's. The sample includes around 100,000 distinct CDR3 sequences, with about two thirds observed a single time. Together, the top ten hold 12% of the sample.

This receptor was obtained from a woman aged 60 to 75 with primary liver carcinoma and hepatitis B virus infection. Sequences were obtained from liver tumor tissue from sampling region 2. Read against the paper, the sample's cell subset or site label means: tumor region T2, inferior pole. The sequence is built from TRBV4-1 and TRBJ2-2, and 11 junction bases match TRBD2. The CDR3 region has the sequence CASSRETSGRGKKELFF. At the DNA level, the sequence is TGCGCCAGCAGCCGGGAAACTAGCGGGAGAGGGAAGAAGGAGCTGTTTTTT.